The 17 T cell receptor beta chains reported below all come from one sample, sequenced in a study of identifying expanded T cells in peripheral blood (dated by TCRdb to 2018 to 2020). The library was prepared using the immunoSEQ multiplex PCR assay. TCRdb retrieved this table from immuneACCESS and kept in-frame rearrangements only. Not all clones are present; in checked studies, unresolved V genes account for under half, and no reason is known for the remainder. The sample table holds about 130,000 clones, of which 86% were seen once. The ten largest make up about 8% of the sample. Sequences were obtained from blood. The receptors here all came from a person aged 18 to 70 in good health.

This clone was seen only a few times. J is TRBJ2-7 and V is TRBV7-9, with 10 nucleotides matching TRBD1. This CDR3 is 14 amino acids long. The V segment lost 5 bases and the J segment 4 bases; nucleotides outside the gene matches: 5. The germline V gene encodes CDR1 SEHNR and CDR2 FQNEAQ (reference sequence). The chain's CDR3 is CASSMGQGNYEQYF. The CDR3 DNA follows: TGTGCCAGCAGCATGGGACAGGGGAATTACGAGCAGTACTTC.

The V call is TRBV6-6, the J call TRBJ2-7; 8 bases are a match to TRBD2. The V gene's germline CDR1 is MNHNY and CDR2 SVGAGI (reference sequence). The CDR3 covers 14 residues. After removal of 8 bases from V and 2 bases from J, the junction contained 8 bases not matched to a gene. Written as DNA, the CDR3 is TGTGCCAGCCGCGGCCCGGGGGGGACCTACGAGCAGTACTTC. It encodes CASRGPGGTYEQYF.

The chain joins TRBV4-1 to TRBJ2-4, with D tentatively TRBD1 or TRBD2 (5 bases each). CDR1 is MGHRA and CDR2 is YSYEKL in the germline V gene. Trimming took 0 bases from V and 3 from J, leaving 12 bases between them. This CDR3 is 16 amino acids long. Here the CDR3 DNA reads TGCGCCAGCAGCCAAGATTTGAGGGGTAGCAAAAACATTCAGTACTTC. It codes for CASSQDLRGSKNIQYF.

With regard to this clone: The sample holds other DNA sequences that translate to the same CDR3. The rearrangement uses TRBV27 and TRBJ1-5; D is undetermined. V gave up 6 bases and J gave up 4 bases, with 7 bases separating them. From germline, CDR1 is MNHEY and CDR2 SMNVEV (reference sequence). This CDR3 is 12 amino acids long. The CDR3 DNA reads TGTGCCAGCAGCTTTACGAATCAGCCCCAGCATTTT. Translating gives CASSFTNQPQHF.

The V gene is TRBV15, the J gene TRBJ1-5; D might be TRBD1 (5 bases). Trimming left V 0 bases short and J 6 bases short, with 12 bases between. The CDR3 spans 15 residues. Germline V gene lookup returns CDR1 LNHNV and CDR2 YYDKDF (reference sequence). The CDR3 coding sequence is TGTGCCACCAGCAGAGATGCAGGGTGGGGTCAGCCCCAGCATTTT. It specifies CATSRDAGWGQPQHF.

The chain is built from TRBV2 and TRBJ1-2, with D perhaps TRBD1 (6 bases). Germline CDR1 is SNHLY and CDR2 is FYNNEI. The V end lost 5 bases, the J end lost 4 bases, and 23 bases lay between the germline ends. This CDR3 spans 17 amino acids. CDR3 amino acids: CASSLLDPGVLSYGYTF. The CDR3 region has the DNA TGTGCCAGCAGTCTACTTGACCCAGGGGTCCTATCCTATGGCTACACCTTC.

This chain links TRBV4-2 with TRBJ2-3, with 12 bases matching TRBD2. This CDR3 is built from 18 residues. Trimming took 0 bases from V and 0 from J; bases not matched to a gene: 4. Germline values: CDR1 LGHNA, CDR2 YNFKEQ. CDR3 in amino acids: CASSQDTSGGRSTDTQYF. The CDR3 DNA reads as TGTGCCAGCAGCCAAGACACTAGCGGGGGGAGGAGCACAGATACGCAGTATTTT.

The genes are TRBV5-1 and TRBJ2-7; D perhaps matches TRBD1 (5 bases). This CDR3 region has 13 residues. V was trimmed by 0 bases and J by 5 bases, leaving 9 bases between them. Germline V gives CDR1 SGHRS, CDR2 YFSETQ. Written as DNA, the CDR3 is TGCGCCAGCAGCTTGGGACAGATGAACGAGCAGTACTTC. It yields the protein CASSLGQMNEQYF. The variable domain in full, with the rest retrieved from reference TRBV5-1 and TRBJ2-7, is KAGVTQTPRYLIKTRGQQVTLSCSPISGHRSVSWYQQTPGQGLQFLFEYFSETQRNKGNFPGRFSGRQFSNSRSEMNVSTLELGDSALYLCASSLGQMNEQYFGPGTRLTVT.

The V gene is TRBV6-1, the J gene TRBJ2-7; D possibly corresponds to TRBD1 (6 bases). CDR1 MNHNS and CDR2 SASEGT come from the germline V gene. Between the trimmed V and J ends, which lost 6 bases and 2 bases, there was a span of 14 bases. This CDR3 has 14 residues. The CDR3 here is CASSYGTTTYEQYF. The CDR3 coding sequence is TGTGCCAGCAGCTACGGGACAACTACCTACGAGCAGTACTTC.

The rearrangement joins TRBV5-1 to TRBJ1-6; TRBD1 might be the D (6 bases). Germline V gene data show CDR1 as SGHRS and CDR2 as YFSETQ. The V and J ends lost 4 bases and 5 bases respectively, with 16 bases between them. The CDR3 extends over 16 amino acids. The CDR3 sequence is CASSPLGGANNSPLHF. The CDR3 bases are TGCGCCAGCAGCCCTCTTGGGGGCGCGAATAATTCACCCCTCCACTTT.

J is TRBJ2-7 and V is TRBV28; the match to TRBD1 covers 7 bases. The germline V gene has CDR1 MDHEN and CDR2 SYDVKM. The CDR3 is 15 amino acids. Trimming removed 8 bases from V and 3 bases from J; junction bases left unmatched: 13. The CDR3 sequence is CASRFASGGIYEQYF. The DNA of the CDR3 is TGTGCCAGCCGATTCGCGTCAGGGGGAATCTACGAGCAGTACTTC. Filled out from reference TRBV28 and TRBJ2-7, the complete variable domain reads DVKVTQSSRYLVKRTGEKVFLECVQDMDHENMFWYRQDPGLGLRLIYFSYDVKMKEKGDIPEGYSVSREKKERFSLILESASTNQTSMYLCASRFASGGIYEQYFGPGTRLTVT.

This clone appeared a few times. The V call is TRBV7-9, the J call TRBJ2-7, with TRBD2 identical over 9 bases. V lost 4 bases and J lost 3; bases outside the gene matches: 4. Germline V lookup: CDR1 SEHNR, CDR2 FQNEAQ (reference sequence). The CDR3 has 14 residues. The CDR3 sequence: CASSSTTSGYEQYF. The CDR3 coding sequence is TGTGCCAGCAGCTCTACGACTAGCGGCTACGAGCAGTACTTC.

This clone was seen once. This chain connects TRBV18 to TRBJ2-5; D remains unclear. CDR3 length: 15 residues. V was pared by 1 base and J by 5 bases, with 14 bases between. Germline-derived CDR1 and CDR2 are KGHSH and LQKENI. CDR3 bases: TGTGCCAGCTCACCACGCCCCGTTATTGAGGAGACCCAGTACTTC. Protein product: CASSPRPVIEETQYF.

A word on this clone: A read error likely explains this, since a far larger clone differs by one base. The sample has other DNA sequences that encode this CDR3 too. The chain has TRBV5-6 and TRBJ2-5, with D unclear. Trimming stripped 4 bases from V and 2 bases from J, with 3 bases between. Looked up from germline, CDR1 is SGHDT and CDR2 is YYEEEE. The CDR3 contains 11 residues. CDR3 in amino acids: CASSLQETQYF. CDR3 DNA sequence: TGTGCCAGCAGCCTACAAGAGACCCAGTACTTC.

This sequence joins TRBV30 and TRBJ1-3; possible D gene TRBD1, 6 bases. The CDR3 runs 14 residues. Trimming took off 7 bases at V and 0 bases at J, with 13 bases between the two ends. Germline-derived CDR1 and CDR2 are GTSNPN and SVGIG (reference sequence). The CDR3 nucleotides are TGTGCCTTGATACAGGACAGCTCTGGAAACACCATATATTTT. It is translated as CALIQDSSGNTIYF.

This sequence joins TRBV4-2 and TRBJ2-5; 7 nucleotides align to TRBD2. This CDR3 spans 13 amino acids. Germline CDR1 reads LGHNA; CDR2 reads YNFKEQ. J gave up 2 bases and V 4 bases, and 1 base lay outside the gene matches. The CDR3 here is CASSPGGQETQYF. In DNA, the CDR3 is TGTGCCAGCAGCCCCGGGGGGCAAGAGACCCAGTACTTC.

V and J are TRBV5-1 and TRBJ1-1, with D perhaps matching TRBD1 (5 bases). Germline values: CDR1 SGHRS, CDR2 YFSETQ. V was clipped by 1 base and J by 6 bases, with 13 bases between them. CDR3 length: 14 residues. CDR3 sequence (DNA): TGCGCCAGCAGCTTGAGTCAGGGACTTCCTGAAGCTTTCTTT. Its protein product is CASSLSQGLPEAFF.